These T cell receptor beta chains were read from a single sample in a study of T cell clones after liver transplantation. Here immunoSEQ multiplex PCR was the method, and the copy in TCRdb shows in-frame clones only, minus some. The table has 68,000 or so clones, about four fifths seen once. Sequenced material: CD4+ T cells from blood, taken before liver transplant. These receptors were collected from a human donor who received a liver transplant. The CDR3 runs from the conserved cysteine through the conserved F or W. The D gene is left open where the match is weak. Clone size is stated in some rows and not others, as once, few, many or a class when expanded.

TGCAGCGTCGCCCCCGACAGCGCCGGCTATGGCTACACCTTC CSVAPDSAGYGYTF TRBV29-1 few TRBJ1-2 .
TGTGCCAGCAGTTCTTCCGGGACACTGAACACTGAAGCTTTCTTT CASSSSGTLNTEAFF TRBV6-5 . TRBJ1-1 .
TGTGCCAGCTCAGCCCGGGTCTCTACCTACGAGCAGTACTTC CASSARVSTYEQYF TRBV18 . TRBJ2-7 .
TGTGCCAGCAGCCCACAGGGGGGGGGAGAAAAACTGTTTTTT CASSPQGGGEKLFF TRBV7-9 . TRBJ1-4 TRBD1
TGTGCCAGCAGTTCGGGGCAGGTTGTGATGGGCTACACCTTC CASSSGQVVMGYTF TRBV2 . TRBJ1-2 .
TGCAGCGTTAACTTCCCGACAGGGAGGGCGGACATTCAGTACTTC CSVNFPTGRADIQYF TRBV29-1 . TRBJ2-4 .
TGTGCCAGCAGTTTATCGGGGGCGGAGGACACCGGGGAGCTGTTTTTT CASSLSGAEDTGELFF TRBV28 once TRBJ2-2 .
TGTGCCAGTAGCTGGGACTTAGGGGCTTTCTTT CASSWDLGAFF TRBV19 . TRBJ1-1 .
TGTGCCAGCGGAGATGGACTAGCGTCGAGCTCCTACAATGAGCAGTTCTTC CASGDGLASSSYNEQFF TRBV9 . TRBJ2-1 TRBD2
TGTGCCAGCAAGAGGATTACTGGAAACACCATATATTTT CASKRITGNTIYF TRBV6-5 . TRBJ1-3 .
TGTGCCAGCAGTGCATTTTTGGACAGATCAAATGAAAAACTGTTTTTT CASSAFLDRSNEKLFF TRBV6-1 . TRBJ1-4 .
TGTGCCAGCAGTTCCCAGCGGGCCAGCACAGATACGCAGTATTTT CASSSQRASTDTQYF TRBV6-1 . TRBJ2-3 .
TGTGCCAGCTCCCAGGGACAGGACGAGCAGTACTTC CASSQGQDEQYF TRBV18 . TRBJ2-7 TRBD1
TGTGCCAGTAGTCTTACGCCCAGCGGGCAGCCCCAGCATTTT CASSLTPSGQPQHF TRBV19 once TRBJ1-5 .
TGTGCCAGCAGGCGGGAGACGAACAATGAGCAGTTCTTC CASRRETNNEQFF TRBV2 . TRBJ2-1 TRBD2
TGTGCCAGCTCCGGTCGGTACTATGGCTACACCTTC CASSGRYYGYTF TRBV6-1 . TRBJ1-2 .
TGTGCCAGCAGCGGACTAGCGGGAGGACGCGTCAACACAGATACGCAGTATTTT CASSGLAGGRVNTDTQYF TRBV7-3 few TRBJ2-3 TRBD2
TGTGCCAGCAGCAGTAGGGATTTTGGCACAGATACGCAGTATTTT CASSSRDFGTDTQYF TRBV7-2 . TRBJ2-3 .
TGTGCCAGCAGTGAAGGAAGTATAGGGGCCGGGGAGCTGTTTTTT CASSEGSIGAGELFF TRBV6-1 once TRBJ2-2 .
TGTGCCAGCAGCTTAGATGGGAGCGTATACGAGCAGTACTTC CASSLDGSVYEQYF TRBV7-6 . TRBJ2-7 .
TGCGCCAGCAGCTATTCAGGGACAGGGGGCGTCTACAATGAGCAGTTCTTC CASSYSGTGGVYNEQFF TRBV5-1 few TRBJ2-1 TRBD1
TGTGCCAGCAGCCCCCCCGGGATGAACACTGAAGCTTTCTTT CASSPPGMNTEAFF TRBV14 . TRBJ1-1 .
TGTGCCAGCAGCAAAGACGCACGGGGTCAGTACAATGAGCAGTTCTTC CASSKDARGQYNEQFF TRBV21-1 . TRBJ2-1 .
TGTGCCAGCAGCTTAAGACAGGGGGCGACCTATGGCTACACCTTC CASSLRQGATYGYTF TRBV7-2 . TRBJ1-2 TRBD1
TGCGCCAGCAGCTTGGGTCCGGGGAACACTGAAGCTTTCTTT CASSLGPGNTEAFF TRBV5-1 . TRBJ1-1 .
TGTGCCATCAGGAGCGGAGCCAGCACAGATACGCAGTATTTT CAIRSGASTDTQYF TRBV10-3 . TRBJ2-3 .
TGCGCCAGCAGCGCGGCCGGAGGCGCTCCAACTAATGAAAAACTGTTTTTT CASSAAGGAPTNEKLFF TRBV5-1 . TRBJ1-4 .
TGCGCCAGCATCTCCCGGGCGGGCCTGAACACCGGGGAGCTGTTTTTT CASISRAGLNTGELFF TRBV5-1 . TRBJ2-2 .
TGCGCCAGCAGCCAAGCCTTTGGGACTAGCCTTAGCTCCTACAATGAGCAGTTCTTC CASSQAFGTSLSSYNEQFF TRBV4-3 . TRBJ2-1 TRBD2
TGTGCCAGCAGTTCCCTAGCCGGGGGTGACACTGAAGCTTTCTTT CASSSLAGGDTEAFF TRBV27 . TRBJ1-1 .
TGTGCCATCAGTGAGTCTAACGGACATGAGCAGTTCTTC CAISESNGHEQFF TRBV10-3 few TRBJ2-1 .
TGTGCCTGGAGTGGAAAGGGACCGACCCTGAACTATGGCTACACCTTC CAWSGKGPTLNYGYTF TRBV30 . TRBJ1-2 .
TGTGCCAGCTCACCCCCCGGAACAGATACGCAGTATTTT CASSPPGTDTQYF TRBV18 . TRBJ2-3 .
TGTGCCAGCAGTTTCAGGGGATGGTATGGCTACACCTTC CASSFRGWYGYTF TRBV28 . TRBJ1-2 .
TGTGCCAGCAGTTACTCCGGTAGCACAGATACGCAGTATTTT CASSYSGSTDTQYF TRBV6-5 . TRBJ2-3 .
TGTGCCAGCAGCCGCGGAGGGCATCAGCCCCAGCATTTT CASSRGGHQPQHF TRBV14 . TRBJ1-5 .
TGCGCCAGCAGCCACCGGCAAGACAGGGCGGCCTACGAGCAGTACTTC CASSHRQDRAAYEQYF TRBV5-1 . TRBJ2-7 TRBD1
TGTGCCAGCAGCCTCGGTAACCAAGAGACCCAGTACTTC CASSLGNQETQYF TRBV7-2 . TRBJ2-5 .
TGTGCCAGCAGTTACTCAGGGGATACGCAGTATTTT CASSYSGDTQYF TRBV6-5 . TRBJ2-3 .
TGTGCCAGCTGTGGCGGGAGGGAATACAATGAGCAGTTCTTC CASCGGREYNEQFF TRBV6-5 . TRBJ2-1 TRBD2
TGTGCCAGCAGCTTAGGAGGGGGCCTCGGGGCCAACGTCCTGACTTTC CASSLGGGLGANVLTF TRBV7-8 . TRBJ2-6 TRBD1
TGTGCCAGTACCCCGACTCCGGTAGCGGGAGTTGAGGAGCAGTACTTC CASTPTPVAGVEEQYF TRBV19 . TRBJ2-7 TRBD2
TGTGCCAGCAGCTTAGTCACAGGGACCTCCTACGAGCAGTACTTC CASSLVTGTSYEQYF TRBV7-9 . TRBJ2-7 .
TGCAGCGTCCAAGGACTAGCGGAATACAATGAGCAGTTCTTC CSVQGLAEYNEQFF TRBV29-1 . TRBJ2-1 TRBD2
TGTGCCAGCAGGAAGTTGAATACGCAGTATTTT CASRKLNTQYF TRBV6-5 . TRBJ2-3 .
TGTGCCTCCTCGGGAGGGCTAACATCAGAGACCCAGTACTTC CASSGGLTSETQYF TRBV30 . TRBJ2-5 TRBD2
TGTGCCAGCAGCTATCGCCCTGGCGGGGGCCACGAGCAGTACTTC CASSYRPGGGHEQYF TRBV11-1 . TRBJ2-7 .
TGTGCCAGCAGTCTAGGCAGGTATAGCAATCAGCCCCAGCATTTT CASSLGRYSNQPQHF TRBV28 . TRBJ1-5 .
TGTGCCAGCTCACCACTAAATGTGCCGGGACAGGGAGATGGCTACACCTTC CASSPLNVPGQGDGYTF TRBV18 . TRBJ1-2 TRBD1
TGTGCCAGCAGTCCTGGTCCCGTGAACACTGAAGCTTTCTTT CASSPGPVNTEAFF TRBV28 . TRBJ1-1 .
TGTGCCAGCAGCCCAGGGGCTGGAAATGAAAAACTGTTTTTT CASSPGAGNEKLFF TRBV7-9 once TRBJ1-4 .
TGCGCCAGCAGAGACAGCTCTGGGGCCAACGTCCTGACTTTC CASRDSSGANVLTF TRBV10-2 . TRBJ2-6 .
TGCGCCAGCAGCCAAGCAGGGGGCACAGATACGCAGTATTTT CASSQAGGTDTQYF TRBV4-1 . TRBJ2-3 .
TGTGCCAGCAGTGGTCCCGGGACAGTGAATGAAAAACTGTTTTTT CASSGPGTVNEKLFF TRBV6-1 . TRBJ1-4 TRBD1